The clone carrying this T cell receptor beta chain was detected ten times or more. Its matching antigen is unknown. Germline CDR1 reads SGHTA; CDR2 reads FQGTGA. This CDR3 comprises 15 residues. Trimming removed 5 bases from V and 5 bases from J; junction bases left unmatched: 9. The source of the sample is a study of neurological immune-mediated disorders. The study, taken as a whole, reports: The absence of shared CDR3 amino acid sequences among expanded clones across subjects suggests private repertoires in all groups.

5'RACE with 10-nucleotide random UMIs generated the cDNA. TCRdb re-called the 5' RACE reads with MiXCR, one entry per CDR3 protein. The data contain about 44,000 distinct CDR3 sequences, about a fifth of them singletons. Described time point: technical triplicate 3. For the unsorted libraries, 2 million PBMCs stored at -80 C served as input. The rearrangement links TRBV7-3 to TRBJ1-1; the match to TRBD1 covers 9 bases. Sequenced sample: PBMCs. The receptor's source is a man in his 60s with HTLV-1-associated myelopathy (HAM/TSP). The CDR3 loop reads CASSLSGQGGTEAFF. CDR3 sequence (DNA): TGTGCCAGCAGCCTGTCGGGACAGGGTGGGACTGAAGCTTTCTTT.